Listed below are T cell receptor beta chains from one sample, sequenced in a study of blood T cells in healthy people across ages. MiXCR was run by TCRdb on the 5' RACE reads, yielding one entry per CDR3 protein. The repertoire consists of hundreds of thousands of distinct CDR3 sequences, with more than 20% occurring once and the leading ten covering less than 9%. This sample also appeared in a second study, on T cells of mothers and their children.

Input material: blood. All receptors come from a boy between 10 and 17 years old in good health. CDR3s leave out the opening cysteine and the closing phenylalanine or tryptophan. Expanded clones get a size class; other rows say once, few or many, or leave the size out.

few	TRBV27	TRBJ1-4	ASRKGDSLSGTNEKLF
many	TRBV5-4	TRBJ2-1	ASSGEWYNEQF
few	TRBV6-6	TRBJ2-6	ASSRGQGRANVLT
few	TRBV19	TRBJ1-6	ASTLGGNSPLH
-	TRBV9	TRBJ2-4	ASSVVGGNSAKNIQY
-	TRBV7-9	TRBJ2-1	ASRPEGWAYNEQF
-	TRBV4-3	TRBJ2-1	ASSQGFWGTGGNEQF
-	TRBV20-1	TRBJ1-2	SARDGRAFGST
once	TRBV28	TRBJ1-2	ASKSRVEDYGYT
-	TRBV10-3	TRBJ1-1	AIAERQTNTEAF
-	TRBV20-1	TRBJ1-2	SAAGLASDGYT
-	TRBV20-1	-	SAPSWVGAVETQY
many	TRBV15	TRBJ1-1	ATSYSGTASGAF
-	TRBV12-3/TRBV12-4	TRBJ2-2	ASSSSGANTGELF